This T cell receptor (beta chain) came from a study of cytomegalovirus exposure and HLA in healthy donors (dated by TCRdb to 2017 to 2019). Regarding the research as a whole: An earlier analysis of roughly 500 of the donors reported around 280 Gb of sequence data and 100 million to 120 million unique TCR beta sequences obtained from about 180 million T cells. Roughly 300 gigabases of sequencing data and roughly 81 million unique TCR sequences made up an early release that covered approximately 620 HLA-typed donors. Of the 300 to 500 genotyped donors, 75% to 85% were placed in the genetic ancestry cluster associated with self-reported Caucasian donors. The study was designed to test whether signatures of past pathogen exposure could be identified by cataloging public T cell receptors. The T cell repertoires of roughly 660 subjects were profiled by immunosequencing and related to cytomegalovirus serostatus. Along with the roughly 670-subject first cohort, a separate validation cohort of over 90 different subjects was used. High-throughput TCR immunosequencing, statistical association of individual TCRs with disease status, and machine learning were combined to predict cytomegalovirus infection status. A later analysis re-analyzed previously published TCR beta repertoires from approximately 700 donors and added high-resolution HLA genotyping to study TCR occurrence patterns. The later analysis used no new phenotypic data to find candidate immune exposures, relying instead on TCR beta sequences and their occurrence across donors. An earlier analysis of around 580 of the donors used high-throughput TCR beta sequencing to judge whether each TCR beta V gene segment behaved as functional or pseudogenic. Donor age, sex, ethnicity and CMV serostatus were collected together with the repertoire data. A later genetic analysis took genome-wide SNP genotypes for about 65% of the roughly 670 donors and used that subset as a discovery cohort. All discovery cohort repertoires had been generated on a single sequencing platform. HLA typing included class I and class II loci at four-digit resolution. The number of donors typed differed by locus, with about 620-630 for A, B, C, DRB1 and DQB1, roughly 520 for DQA1, 600 to 610 for DPA1, and about 450 for DPB1. Five DR-DQ haplotypes were handled as single units for association and clustering, since linkage in the cohort was strong. Among 300 to 500 genotyped donors of the cohort, an average of roughly 230,000 unique TCR beta nucleotide sequences was sequenced per donor, of which roughly 17% were non-productive. Beyond this particular receptor, the publication reports: This cohort had only TCR beta chains sequenced, and the lack of alpha or paired-chain data limited which features could be detected. Several of the top co-occurrence clusters appeared to be linked to parvovirus B19, influenza, CMV and Epstein-Barr virus, according to a later analysis. Approximately 18 rarely observed V segments, including chromosome 9 orphons, were excluded from the earlier analysis of several hundred of the donors because counts were too low. Immune exposure information for the cohort was limited to CMV serostatus. An earlier analysis of 450 to 750 of the donors showed that most TCR beta V segments appeared in productive rearrangements either about 90% or about 30% of the time, which broadly matched IMGT annotations. Across donors, most TCR sequences were observed very rarely, whereas some public TCRs were present in many individuals. In a later analysis, the rate of TCR association differed among HLA loci, with DRB1 alleles having the most associated TCRs and HLA-C alleles having the fewest. Because some donors lacked HLA typing at each locus, the association tests relied only on the typed subset. The classifier was reported to diagnose cytomegalovirus status with high specificity and sensitivity in both the original cohort and the validation cohort. When HLA alleles, especially DR and DQ, strongly co-occurred, attributing TCR associations to individual alleles was difficult. A cluster of highly shared sequence variants was judged likely to be a technical artifact of the sequencing pipeline. The study gave a list of about 160 TCR beta chains associated with cytomegalovirus. A few of the identified cytomegalovirus-associated TCR beta chains were confirmed in vitro to be specific for cytomegalovirus antigens. According to a later genetic analysis, donors in an Asian-associated ancestry cluster had fewer N-insertions in productive TCRs than the approximately 700-donor mean. According to a later analysis, most CMV-associated TCR beta chains appeared to be HLA-restricted, and the HLA associations seemed to be driven largely by CMV exposure. It was suggested by the authors that the approach could potentially be generalized to other disease states and immunological phenotypes. Correlated functional status among segregating V segments might be attributable to linkage disequilibrium, but an unknown experimental factor could not be ruled out. A further reported finding was that TCR beta sequences accurately predicted the HLA-A and HLA-B alleles for most subjects in the first cohort. Some IMGT-functional V segments, including TRBV6-2 and TRBV6-3, could not be told apart with the 87-base-pair reads, so those segments were excluded. In a later genetic analysis, a missense DCLRE1C variant was associated with V-gene and J-gene trimming of TCR beta chains, and the association was replicated in an independent cohort. Compared with equally common non-associated chains, HLA-associated TCR beta chains in a later analysis were more clonally expanded and had lower generation probabilities. At a false discovery rate of 0.05, a later analysis linked about 16,000 TCR beta sequences to specific HLA alleles. Roughly uniform sequencing depth across donors was assumed in presence/absence analyses, although this assumption may not hold.

The cohort was made up of 666 healthy bone marrow donors. At the time of sampling, all cohort members were nominally healthy, though unrecorded immune exposures were likely present. The donor was CMV seronegative and was included in the group of a few hundred seronegative cohort members. Every donor gave a peripheral blood sample, and the peripheral blood mononuclear cells from that sample were used for TCR beta sequencing. The Qiagen DNeasy Blood Extraction Kit was used to extract genomic DNA from the blood cell samples. The junction shows trimming of 4 bases on V and 2 bases on J, plus 18 bases between the germline ends. There are 16 amino acids in the CDR3, from cysteine to phenylalanine inclusive. Kept here is only the CDR3 DNA, which spans 48 bases and is read in frame from base 1. From a lookup of the germline V gene (reference sequence), CDR1 and CDR2 are SGHNT and YYREEE. Notes on this clone: Its antigen has not been determined. No much larger clonotype is one base removed from it; base qualities were not supplied.

Library method: the immunoSEQ multiplex PCR assay. For the multiplex PCR, a mixture combining 60 forward primers for TCR Vbeta segments and 13 reverse primers for TCR Jbeta segments was used. Amplification of the CDR3 region of rearranged TCR beta genes was performed with a multiplex PCR assay on genomic DNA. The Illumina HiSeq System was used to sequence the amplified TCR beta libraries as 87-base-pair reads. Per the authors' processing: A later analysis tallied roughly 78 million unique TCR beta chains across the approximately 670 repertoires, and around 12 million of those chains were shared by two or more donors. A nearest-neighbor algorithm error-corrected the raw reads and collapsed the reads into unique sequences, merging closely related sequences to remove PCR and sequencing errors. CDR3 sequences were aligned to IMGT reference sequences to assign V, D and J gene segments. Each retained sequence needed at least a six-nucleotide match to both a V gene segment and a J gene segment. A rearrangement was called productive if the CDR3 had no stop codons and remained in frame with V and J, and every other rearrangement was called non-productive. CDR3 was defined according to IMGT convention as the region running from the second conserved V-encoded cysteine to the conserved J-encoded phenylalanine. The earlier analysis of fewer than 700 of the donors excluded sequences that lacked an unambiguous match to a single V gene segment. In an earlier analysis of some 590 of the donors, a V segment was called functional when productive rearrangements were above 56.7%, and segregating when the standard deviation between donors exceeded 5%. A statistical classification framework was built to diagnose cytomegalovirus status from the catalog of TCR beta chain sequences. In a later analysis, V and J genes were assigned by comparing TCR nucleotide sequences against IMGT/GENE-DB human TR gene sequences. A later analysis assigned CDR3 sequences and most-parsimonious VDJ recombination scenarios with the TCRdist pipeline. In a later analysis, each TCR beta chain was defined by its CDR3 amino acid sequence together with its V-gene family, and reads without a unique V-gene family were excluded. As a way to deal with suspected cross-contamination and a sequencing artifact, a later analysis dropped more than 500 nucleotide sequences that were highly shared and had low generation probability. For each public chain, a later analysis derived a clonal expansion index from normalized ranks of inferred template counts within each repertoire. In a later analysis, generation probabilities were computed using a VDJ recombination model fitted to out-of-frame rearrangements, and the results were checked against IGoR. In a later analysis, TCR-TCR, TCR-HLA and TCR-CMV co-occurrence was scored with hypergeometric tests, and a repertoire-size bias correction was applied to TCR pairs. In a later analysis, false discovery rates were estimated by permuting HLA or CMV assignments 20 times. A later analysis grouped co-occurring TCRs with DBSCAN, adding TCRdist sequence similarity when clustering within HLA-allele-positive subsets. For co-occurrence clustering, repertoires with fewer than 30,000 or more than 120,000 public chains were excluded, along with several repertoires with anomalous nucleotide sharing. Here the immuneACCESS table is served through TCRdb, limited to in-frame sequences with V and J called. Missing clones are a known gap in these copies; in checked studies unresolved V genes cover under half, and the rest lacks a known reason. The D gene and trimming were derived from the DNA, and the V and J assignments and clone size from that table. The sample has around 100,000 clones on record, approximately 70% of them singletons. The leading ten clones occupy 2.1% of the sample.

This receptor chain uses TRBV5-4 and TRBJ1-1; the D gene assignment is ambiguous. The specimen was PBMCs. This TCR was sampled from a young man in good health and CMV-seronegative. CDR3 sequence: CASSPLRQEENTEAFF. The nucleotide sequence reads as follows: TGTGCCAGCAGCCCTCTGAGACAAGAAGAAAACACTGAAGCTTTCTTT.